The 22 T cell receptor beta chains listed next were all sequenced from one sample in a study of blood T cell repertoires in COVID-19. The repertoire was sequenced with immunoSEQ multiplex PCR; TCRdb's copy has only in-frame clones and lacks some. The data show approximately 210,000 clones, around 80% seen once. Sample: peripheral blood. These receptors all come from a woman between 35 and 50 years old with acute or convalescent COVID-19.

The chain is built from TRBV30 and TRBJ2-1, with D maybe TRBD2 (6 bases). Germline CDR1 is GTSNPN and CDR2 is SVGIG (reference sequence). The CDR3 covers 15 residues. V was cut by 0 bases and J by 5 bases, with 14 bases left in between. This CDR3 reads CAWSVKVAENNEQFF. The CDR3 DNA reads as TGTGCCTGGAGTGTAAAAGTAGCGGAAAACAATGAGCAGTTCTTC.

With respect to this clone: Its ends do not fully match the called genes, so a read error is possible. V is TRBV2 and J is TRBJ1-4, with D tentatively TRBD1 (5 bases). CDR1 SNHLY and CDR2 FYNNEI come from the germline V gene. The CDR3 length is 14 residues. CDR3 coding DNA: TGTGCCAGCAGGGAAGACAGTTATAATGAAAAACTGTTTTTT. Encoded protein: CASREDSYNEKLFF.

This sequence joins TRBV4-1 and TRBJ2-7; 9 nucleotides align to TRBD1. CDR3 length: 15 amino acids. V trimming: 3 bases; J trimming: 3 bases; junction bases outside the gene matches: 6. From germline, CDR1 is MGHRA and CDR2 YSYEKL. The CDR3 DNA reads TGCGCCAGCAGCCATCCGGGACAGGGACGCTACGAGCAGTACTTC. This gives the protein CASSHPGQGRYEQYF.

The chain carries TRBV11-1 and TRBJ1-1, with D unclear. Germline CDR1 and CDR2: SGHAT and FQDESV (reference sequence). V lost 3 bases, J lost 1 base, and 6 bases lay in between. The CDR3 runs 13 residues. The CDR3 DNA reads as TGTGCCAGCAGCTTCGAGGGGAACACTGAAGCTTTCTTT. Translation gives CASSFEGNTEAFF.

The chain links TRBV30 to TRBJ1-4, with D maybe TRBD1 (5 bases). CDR1 is GTSNPN and CDR2 is SVGIG in the germline V gene (reference sequence). The CDR3 runs 13 residues. V dropped 8 bases and J dropped 7 bases, with 17 bases sitting between them. CDR3 DNA sequence: TGTGCCGCTAGTCGTGGGGCGGCTGAAAAACTGTTTTTT. Translated, it gives CAASRGAAEKLFF.

V and J are TRBV19 and TRBJ2-1; 13 nucleotides line up with TRBD2. In germline, CDR1 is LNHDA, CDR2 SQIVND (reference sequence). The V segment lost 2 bases and the J segment 0 bases; nucleotides outside the gene matches: 10. CDR3 length equals 20 residues. CDR3 bases: TGTGCCAGTAGTATAAGTTCGAGGACTAGCGGGAGAAGCTCCTACAATGAGCAGTTCTTC. It specifies CASSISSRTSGRSSYNEQFF.

This clone was recorded only once. V gene TRBV11-3 combines with J gene TRBJ2-5; D may be TRBD1 (6 bases). This CDR3 has 14 amino acids. The V gene lost 2 bases and the J gene lost 1 base, with 8 bases spanning the gap. Germline assignment: CDR1 SGHNT and CDR2 YENEEA. The CDR3 reads CASSLQGPQETQYF. The DNA of the CDR3 is TGTGCCAGCAGCTTACAGGGGCCCCAAGAGACCCAGTACTTC.

This rearrangement joins TRBV24-1 to TRBJ2-4; unclear D gene. With 5 bases removed from V and 0 bases from J, the gap between germline ends came to 13 bases. The CDR3 is made up of 16 amino acids. The V gene's germline CDR1 is KGHDR and CDR2 SFDVKD. As DNA, the CDR3 is TGTGCCACCAGTGGAAAAAGTGGCCCAGCCAAAAACATTCAGTACTTC. It yields the protein CATSGKSGPAKNIQYF.

A remark on this clone: The sample holds other DNA sequences that translate to the same CDR3. This chain links TRBV19 with TRBJ2-1, with a weak D call TRBD2 (6 bases). V lost 2 bases and J lost 0, with 8 bases in between. The CDR3 has 15 residues. The V gene's germline CDR1 is LNHDA and CDR2 SQIVND (reference sequence). The CDR3 spells CASSIISGSYNEQFF. As DNA, the CDR3 is TGTGCCAGTAGTATAATTAGCGGCTCCTACAATGAGCAGTTCTTC. Full variable domain (missing parts from reference TRBV19 and TRBJ2-1): DGGITQSPKYLFRKEGQNVTLSCEQNLNHDAMYWYRQDPGQGLRLIYYSQIVNDFQKGDIAEGYSVSREKKESFPLTVTSAQKNPTAFYLCASSIISGSYNEQFFGPGTRLTVL.

The rearrangement links TRBV18 to TRBJ2-7; 8 nucleotides match TRBD2. The CDR3 length is 14 residues. With V trimmed by 6 bases and J by 4 bases, 8 bases remained unmatched. Germline V gene lookup returns CDR1 KGHSH and CDR2 LQKENI. CDR3 residues: CASSLSGSTYEQYF. Written as DNA, the CDR3 is TGTGCCAGCTCCCTAAGCGGGAGTACTTACGAGCAGTACTTC.

This clone was seen just once. The chain joins TRBV4-1 to TRBJ2-1; possible D gene TRBD2, 5 bases. Trimming took off 4 bases at V and 0 bases at J, with 13 bases between the two ends. CDR1 MGHRA and CDR2 YSYEKL come from the germline V gene. The CDR3 contains 16 residues. The CDR3 loop is CASSLPGSSSYNEQFF. The CDR3 DNA follows: TGCGCCAGCAGCCTCCCGGGAAGCAGCTCCTACAATGAGCAGTTCTTC.

The V call is TRBV9, the J call TRBJ1-2; the D is unclear. Germline V lookup: CDR1 SGDLS, CDR2 YYNGEE. V was pared by 0 bases and J by 0 bases, with 15 bases between. This CDR3 has 17 residues. CDR3 bases: TGTGCCAGCAGCGTAGAAGGACTCTCGAGCGCTAACTATGGCTACACCTTC. Its protein product is CASSVEGLSSANYGYTF.

This clone was seen a few times. V gene TRBV6-1 combines with J gene TRBJ1-2; 11 nucleotides align to TRBD1. In germline, CDR1 is MNHNS, CDR2 SASEGT. This CDR3 is built from 16 residues. With 3 bases clipped from V and 7 bases from J, the junction kept 10 bases outside the gene matches. CDR3 nucleotides: TGTGCCAGCAGTGACCGATTCCGGGACAGGGGGTCTGGCTACACCTTC. Protein product: CASSDRFRDRGSGYTF.

The rearrangement joins TRBV11-2 to TRBJ2-1, with 9 bases fitting TRBD2. Germline assignment: CDR1 SGHAT and CDR2 FQNNGV. The CDR3 extends over 16 amino acids. Trimming at V came to 5 bases and at J to 4 bases, leaving 9 bases not matched to a gene. CDR3 bases: TGTGCCAGCAGCCCCCTACAGCGGGAGGAGTACAATGAGCAGTTCTTC. It specifies CASSPLQREEYNEQFF.

CDR3 in amino acids: CASSLGEGSYEQYF. For the CDR3, the DNA is TGTGCCAGCAGCCTTGGAGAGGGCTCCTACGAGCAGTACTTC. This sequence joins TRBV6-2 or TRBV6-3 and TRBJ2-7, with D maybe TRBD2 (5 bases). Trimming removed 6 bases from V and 0 bases from J, with 12 bases in between. The V gene's germline CDR1 is MNHEY and CDR2 SVGEGT. The CDR3 length is 14 residues.

This sequence joins TRBV6-5 and TRBJ1-1; the D gene is possibly TRBD1 (6 bases). CDR1 is MNHEY, CDR2 SVGAGI, per germline. The ends were cut back, 0 bases at V and 8 bases at J, with 19 bases in the middle. The length of the CDR3 is 16 residues. The CDR3 sequence is CASSYSGDWGQNEAFF. The CDR3 DNA is TGTGCCAGCAGTTACTCGGGAGATTGGGGGCAGAACGAAGCTTTCTTT.

The CDR3 here is CAITQDRGSEELFF. The CDR3, as DNA: TGTGCCATCACCCAGGACAGGGGAAGTGAGGAGCTGTTTTTT. The rearrangement joins TRBV10-3 to TRBJ2-2; TRBD1 aligns across 9 bases. This CDR3 has 14 residues. Germline V gene data show CDR1 as ENHRY and CDR2 as SYGVKD. Trimming at V came to 7 bases and at J to 10 bases, leaving 10 bases not matched to a gene.

There are a few counts of this clone. The CDR3 is CASSSAGTGTNYGYTF. DNA of the CDR3: TGCGCCAGCAGCTCCGCCGGGACAGGGACTAACTATGGCTACACCTTC. The chain has TRBV5-1 and TRBJ1-2; 9 bases agree with TRBD1. The CDR3 runs 16 residues. Unmatched junction bases numbered 6, after V lost 3 bases and J lost 0 bases. Germline loops: CDR1 SGHRS, CDR2 YFSETQ.

The CDR3 coding sequence is TGTGCCACCAGCAGAGTTTTGGCGGGGGGCACAGATACGCAGTATTTT. Translation: CATSRVLAGGTDTQYF. The chain combines TRBV15 with TRBJ2-3; 7 bases are shared with TRBD2. CDR3 length equals 16 residues. Germline CDR1 and CDR2: LNHNV and YYDKDF (reference sequence). The J segment lost 1 base and the V segment lost 1 base, leaving 5 bases of the junction unmatched.

The V gene is TRBV24-1, the J gene TRBJ2-3; D gene unclear. The CDR3 totals 15 residues. V was cut by 3 bases and J by 2 bases, with 11 bases left in between. The germline CDR1 and CDR2 sequences are KGHDR and SFDVKD. The CDR3 nucleotides read TGTGCCACCAGTGATAAATTGGCCAACACAGATACGCAGTATTTT. Encoded protein: CATSDKLANTDTQYF.

V gene TRBV7-3 combines with J gene TRBJ2-7; 9 bases fit TRBD1. The trim removed 5 bases at V and 4 bases at J, leaving 6 bases unmatched. Looked up from germline, CDR1 is SGHTA and CDR2 is FQGTGA. The CDR3 has 14 amino acids. The DNA for the CDR3 is TGTGCCAGCAGCCCCGGGACAGGGTCATACGAGCAGTACTTC. As protein: CASSPGTGSYEQYF.

This chain joins TRBV19 and TRBJ2-7, with TRBD1 matching 10 bases. The CDR3 contains 15 residues. The V gene end was trimmed by 7 bases and the J gene end by 3 bases; junction bases not matched to a gene: 9. CDR1 is LNHDA, CDR2 SQIVND, per germline (reference sequence). CDR3 sequence reads: CASTAAGTGVYEQYF. The CDR3 DNA reads as TGTGCCAGTACCGCGGCCGGGACAGGGGTCTACGAGCAGTACTTC.